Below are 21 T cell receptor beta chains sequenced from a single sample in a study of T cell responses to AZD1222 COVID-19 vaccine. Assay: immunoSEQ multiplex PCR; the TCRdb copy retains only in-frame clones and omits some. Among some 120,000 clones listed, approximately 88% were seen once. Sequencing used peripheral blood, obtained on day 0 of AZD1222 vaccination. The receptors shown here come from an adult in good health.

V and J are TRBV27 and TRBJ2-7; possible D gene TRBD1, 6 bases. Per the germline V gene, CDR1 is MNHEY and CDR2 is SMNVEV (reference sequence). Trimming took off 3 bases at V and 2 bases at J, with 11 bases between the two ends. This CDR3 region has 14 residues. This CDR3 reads CASSLARGTYEQYF. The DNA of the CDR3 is TGTGCCAGCAGTTTGGCCAGGGGAACCTACGAGCAGTACTTC.

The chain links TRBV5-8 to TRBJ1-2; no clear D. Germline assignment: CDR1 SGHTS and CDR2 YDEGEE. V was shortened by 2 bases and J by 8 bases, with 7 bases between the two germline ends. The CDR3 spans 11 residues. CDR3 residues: CASSLVEGYTF. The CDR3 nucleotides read TGTGCCAGCAGCTTAGTGGAAGGCTACACCTTC.

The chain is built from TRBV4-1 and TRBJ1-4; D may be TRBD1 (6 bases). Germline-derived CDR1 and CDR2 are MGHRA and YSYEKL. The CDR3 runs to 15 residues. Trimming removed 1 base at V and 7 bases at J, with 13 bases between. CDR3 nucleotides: TGCGCCAGCAGCCAAGTTACAGGGCTATCTGAAAAACTGTTTTTT. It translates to CASSQVTGLSEKLFF.

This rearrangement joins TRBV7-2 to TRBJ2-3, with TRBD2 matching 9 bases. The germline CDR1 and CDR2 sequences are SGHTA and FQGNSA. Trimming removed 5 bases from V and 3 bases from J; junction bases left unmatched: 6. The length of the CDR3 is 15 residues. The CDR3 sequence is CASSQALAGTDTQYF. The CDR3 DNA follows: TGTGCCAGCAGCCAGGCGCTAGCGGGAACAGATACGCAGTATTTT.

The CDR3, as DNA: TGTGCCTGGAGTGCCAGGGGAAGTGAAAAACTGTTTTTT. Protein product: CAWSARGSEKLFF. This chain joins TRBV30 and TRBJ1-4; D may be TRBD1 (6 bases). This CDR3 has 13 amino acids. Per the germline V gene, CDR1 is GTSNPN and CDR2 is SVGIG (reference sequence). V lost 1 base and J lost 7, with 10 bases in between.

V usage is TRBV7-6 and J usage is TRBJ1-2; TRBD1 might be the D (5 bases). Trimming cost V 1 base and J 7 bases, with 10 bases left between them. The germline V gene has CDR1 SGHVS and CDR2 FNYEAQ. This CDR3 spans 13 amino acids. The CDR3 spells CASSLGGSTGYTF. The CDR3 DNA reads TGTGCCAGCAGCTTAGGGGGGAGCACTGGCTACACCTTC.

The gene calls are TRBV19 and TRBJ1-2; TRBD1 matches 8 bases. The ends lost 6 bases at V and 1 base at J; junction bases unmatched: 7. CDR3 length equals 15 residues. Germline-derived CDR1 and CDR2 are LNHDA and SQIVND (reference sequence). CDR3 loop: CASSQRTGNNYGYTF. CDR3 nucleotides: TGTGCCAGTAGCCAAAGGACAGGGAATAACTATGGCTACACCTTC. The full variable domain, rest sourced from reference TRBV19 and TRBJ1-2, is DGGITQSPKYLFRKEGQNVTLSCEQNLNHDAMYWYRQDPGQGLRLIYYSQIVNDFQKGDIAEGYSVSREKKESFPLTVTSAQKNPTAFYLCASSQRTGNNYGYTFGSGTRLTVV.

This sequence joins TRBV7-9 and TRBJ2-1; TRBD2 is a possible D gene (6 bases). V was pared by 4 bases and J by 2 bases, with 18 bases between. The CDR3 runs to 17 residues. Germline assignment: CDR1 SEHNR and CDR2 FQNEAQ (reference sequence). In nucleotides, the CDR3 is TGTGCCAGCAGCTCCACGGAGGGGAGTTCCCCCTACAATGAGCAGTTCTTC. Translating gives CASSSTEGSSPYNEQFF. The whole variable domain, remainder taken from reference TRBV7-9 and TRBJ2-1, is DTGVSQNPRHKITKRGQNVTFRCDPISEHNRLYWYRQTLGQGPEFLTYFQNEAQLEKSRLLSDRFSAERPKGSFSTLEIQRTEQGDSAMYLCASSSTEGSSPYNEQFFGPGTRLTVL.

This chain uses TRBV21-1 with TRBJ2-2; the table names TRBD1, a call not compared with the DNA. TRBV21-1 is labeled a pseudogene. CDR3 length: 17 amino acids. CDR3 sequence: CASSKQKGTGATGELFF. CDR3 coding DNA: TGTGCCAGCAGCAAACAAAAAGGGACAGGGGCCACCGGGGAGCTGTTTTTT.

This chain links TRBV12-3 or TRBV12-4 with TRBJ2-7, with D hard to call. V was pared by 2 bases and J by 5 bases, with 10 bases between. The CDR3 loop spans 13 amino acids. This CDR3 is CASSLKPSNEQYF. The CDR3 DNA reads TGTGCCAGCAGTTTAAAGCCCTCTAACGAGCAGTACTTC.

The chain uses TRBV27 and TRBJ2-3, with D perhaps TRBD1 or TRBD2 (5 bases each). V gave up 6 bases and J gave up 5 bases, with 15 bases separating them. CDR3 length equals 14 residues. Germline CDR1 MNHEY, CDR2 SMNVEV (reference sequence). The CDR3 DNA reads TGTGCCAGCAGCCAATTGGGGGTGGGAGATACGCAGTATTTT. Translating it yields CASSQLGVGDTQYF.

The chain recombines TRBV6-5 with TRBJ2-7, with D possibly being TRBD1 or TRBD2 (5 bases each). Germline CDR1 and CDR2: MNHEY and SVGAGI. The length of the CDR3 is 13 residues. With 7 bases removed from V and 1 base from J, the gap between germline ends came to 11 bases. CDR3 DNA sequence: TGTGCCAGCATAAGGGACCGATCCTACGAGCAGTACTTC. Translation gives CASIRDRSYEQYF.

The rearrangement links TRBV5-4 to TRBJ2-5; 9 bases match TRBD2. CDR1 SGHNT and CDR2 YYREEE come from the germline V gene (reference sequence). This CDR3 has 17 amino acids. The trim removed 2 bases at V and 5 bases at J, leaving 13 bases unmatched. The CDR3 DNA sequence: TGTGCCAGCAGCTTTCCAACCCCGCGGGAGGGGGGGGAGACCCAGTACTTC. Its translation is CASSFPTPREGGETQYF.

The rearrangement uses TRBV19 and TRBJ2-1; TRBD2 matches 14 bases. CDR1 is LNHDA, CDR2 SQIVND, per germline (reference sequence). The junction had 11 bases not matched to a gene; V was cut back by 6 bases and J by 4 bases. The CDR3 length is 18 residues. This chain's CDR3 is CASSSEGTSGSWYNEQFF. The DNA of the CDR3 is TGTGCCAGTAGCTCCGAAGGGACTAGCGGGAGTTGGTACAATGAGCAGTTCTTC.

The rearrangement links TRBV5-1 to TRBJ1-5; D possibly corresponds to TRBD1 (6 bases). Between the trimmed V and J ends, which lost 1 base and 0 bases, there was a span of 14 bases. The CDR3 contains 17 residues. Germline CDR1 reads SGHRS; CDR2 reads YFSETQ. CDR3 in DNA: TGCGCCAGCAGCTTGTTGTCAGGGGAATATAGCAATCAGCCCCAGCATTTT. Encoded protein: CASSLLSGEYSNQPQHF.

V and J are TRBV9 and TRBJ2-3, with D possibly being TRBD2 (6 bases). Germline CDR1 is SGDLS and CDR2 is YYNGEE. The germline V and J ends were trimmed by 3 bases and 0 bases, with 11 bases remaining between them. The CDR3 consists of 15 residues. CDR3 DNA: TGTGCCAGCAGCGGGGGACTGCTTAGCACAGATACGCAGTATTTT. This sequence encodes CASSGGLLSTDTQYF. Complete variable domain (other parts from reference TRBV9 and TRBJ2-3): DSGVTQTPKHLITATGQRVTLRCSPRSGDLSVYWYQQSLDQGLQFLIQYYNGEERAKGNILERFSAQQFPDLHSELNLSSLELGDSALYFCASSGGLLSTDTQYFGPGTRLTVL.

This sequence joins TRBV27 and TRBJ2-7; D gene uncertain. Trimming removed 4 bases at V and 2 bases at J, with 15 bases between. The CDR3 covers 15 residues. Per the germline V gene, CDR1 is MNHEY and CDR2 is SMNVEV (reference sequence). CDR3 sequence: CASSWKTTPTYEQYF. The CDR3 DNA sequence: TGTGCCAGCAGTTGGAAAACGACTCCAACCTACGAGCAGTACTTC.

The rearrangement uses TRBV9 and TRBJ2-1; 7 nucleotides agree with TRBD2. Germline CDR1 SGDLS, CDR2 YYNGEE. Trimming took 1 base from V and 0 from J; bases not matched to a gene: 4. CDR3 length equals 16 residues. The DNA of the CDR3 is TGTGCCAGCAGCGTAAGCGGGATAAGCTCCTACAATGAGCAGTTCTTC. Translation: CASSVSGISSYNEQFF. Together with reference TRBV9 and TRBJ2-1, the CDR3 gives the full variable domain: DSGVTQTPKHLITATGQRVTLRCSPRSGDLSVYWYQQSLDQGLQFLIQYYNGEERAKGNILERFSAQQFPDLHSELNLSSLELGDSALYFCASSVSGISSYNEQFFGPGTRLTVL.

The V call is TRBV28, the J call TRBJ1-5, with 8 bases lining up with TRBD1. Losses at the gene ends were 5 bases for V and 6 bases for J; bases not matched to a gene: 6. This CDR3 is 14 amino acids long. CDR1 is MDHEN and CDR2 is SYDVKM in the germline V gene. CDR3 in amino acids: CASSPQGAGQPQHF. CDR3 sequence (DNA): TGTGCCAGCAGTCCTCAGGGGGCCGGTCAGCCCCAGCATTTT. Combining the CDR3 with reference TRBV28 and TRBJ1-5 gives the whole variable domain DVKVTQSSRYLVKRTGEKVFLECVQDMDHENMFWYRQDPGLGLRLIYFSYDVKMKEKGDIPEGYSVSREKKERFSLILESASTNQTSMYLCASSPQGAGQPQHFGDGTRLSIL.

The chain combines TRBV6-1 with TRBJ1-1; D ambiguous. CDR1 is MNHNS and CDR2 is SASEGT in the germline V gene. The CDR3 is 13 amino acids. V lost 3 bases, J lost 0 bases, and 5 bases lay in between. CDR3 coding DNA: TGTGCCAGCAGTGACACCATGAACACTGAAGCTTTCTTT. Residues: CASSDTMNTEAFF.

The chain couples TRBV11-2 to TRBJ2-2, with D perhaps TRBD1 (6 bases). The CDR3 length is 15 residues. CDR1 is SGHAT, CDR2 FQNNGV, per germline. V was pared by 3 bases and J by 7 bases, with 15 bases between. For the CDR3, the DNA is TGTGCCAGCAGCTTCGATTACAGGGCAGGCGGGGAGCTGTTTTTT. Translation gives CASSFDYRAGGELFF. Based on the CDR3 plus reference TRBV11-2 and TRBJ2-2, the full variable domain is EAGVAQSPRYKIIEKRQSVAFWCNPISGHATLYWYQQILGQGPKLLIQFQNNGVVDDSQLPKDRFSAERLKGVDSTLKIQPAKLEDSAVYLCASSFDYRAGGELFFGEGSRLTVL.